What follows describes a single TCR beta chain. The antigen remains undetermined. This record comes from a study of shared clonotypes between healthy human individuals. Whole-study context: CD4 naive and CD4 memory each took three plates per donor, while CD8 naive took two and CD8 memory one.

TCRdb's table, derived via immunoSEQ multiplex PCR, lists solely in-frame clones and lacks some. The sample holds about 680,000 clones, just over 90% seen once. Naive CD8 cells were CD45RO-negative, positively selected for CCR7, excluding terminally differentiated effector memory CD45RA+ cells. Every one of the donors was a Caucasian adult that lived in Nashville, Tennessee. The CDR3 is 16 amino acids. V was trimmed by 1 base and J by 2 bases, leaving 16 bases between them. Looked up from germline, CDR1 is SGHRS and CDR2 is YFSETQ. General study points: Relative to memory subsets, naive subsets generally showed larger estimated richness.

The V call is TRBV5-1, the J call TRBJ2-7; D is unresolved. The sequence came from a man aged 30 to 45 in good health. Input material: naive CD8+ T cells sorted from blood. The CDR3 loop reads CASSLRQRENPYEQYF. CDR3 bases: TGCGCCAGCAGCTTGAGGCAGCGTGAAAATCCCTACGAGCAGTACTTC.